One sample yielded the 30 T cell receptor beta chains listed below, sequenced in a study of blood T cell repertoires in COVID-19. Data came from immunoSEQ multiplex PCR; TCRdb stores just in-frame clones and leaves some out. This repertoire shows about 74,000 clones, roughly three quarters found once; its top ten account for under 25%. The sample taken for sequencing was peripheral blood. These receptor sequences come from a man between 65 and 85 years old with acute or convalescent COVID-19.

The chain joins TRBV6-2 or TRBV6-3 to TRBJ2-5; 11 nucleotides agree with TRBD1. The CDR3 covers 14 residues. V trimming: 6 bases; J trimming: 4 bases; junction bases outside the gene matches: 4. Per germline, CDR1 MNHEY and CDR2 SVGEGT. Here the CDR3 DNA reads TGTGCCAGCAGCCTGGACAGGGGGCCAGAGACCCAGTACTTC. Amino acids: CASSLDRGPETQYF.

The gene calls are TRBV6-2 or TRBV6-3 and TRBJ2-7; D unclear. Deletions cut 2 bases from V and 9 bases from J, with 5 bases between. Germline lookup yields CDR1 MNHEY and CDR2 SVGEGT. The CDR3 is 10 amino acids. In nucleotides, the CDR3 is TGTGCCAGCAGTTACCCCAGGCAGTACTTC. This encodes CASSYPRQYF.

The V call is TRBV4-1, the J call TRBJ1-5; tentatively, D is TRBD1 (5 bases). This CDR3 has 15 residues. Germline CDR1 and CDR2: MGHRA and YSYEKL. V dropped 0 bases and J dropped 7 bases, with 13 bases sitting between them. The CDR3 sequence is CASSQDQGARQPQHF. CDR3 nucleotide sequence: TGCGCCAGCAGCCAAGATCAAGGGGCACGGCAGCCCCAGCATTTT.

This chain connects TRBV6-2 or TRBV6-3 to TRBJ2-1, with 9 bases aligning to TRBD1. Germline lookup yields CDR1 MNHEY and CDR2 SVGEGT. V trimming: 2 bases; J trimming: 14 bases; junction bases outside the gene matches: 13. This CDR3 comprises 15 residues. DNA of the CDR3: TGTGCCAGCAGTTACGGACAGGGGACCCTAAGTGGGGAGTTCTTC. Translation gives CASSYGQGTLSGEFF.

This chain uses TRBV28 with TRBJ2-7; 10 bases are a match to TRBD2. V trimming: 8 bases; J trimming: 6 bases; junction bases outside the gene matches: 13. Germline V lookup: CDR1 MDHEN, CDR2 SYDVKM. This CDR3 contains 15 residues. CDR3: CASARAAGGPAEQYF. As DNA, the CDR3 is TGTGCCAGCGCCAGGGCAGCGGGAGGGCCCGCCGAGCAGTACTTC.

This chain links TRBV2 with TRBJ1-4; D not certain. The CDR3 extends over 14 amino acids. Germline-derived CDR1 and CDR2 are SNHLY and FYNNEI. Trimming removed 5 bases at V and 5 bases at J, with 12 bases between. The CDR3 DNA reads as TGTGCCAGCAGTCCCCGACTTGGGAATGAAAAACTGTTTTTT. This encodes CASSPRLGNEKLFF.

The chain has TRBV28 and TRBJ1-2; weak D call: TRBD1 (6 bases). Trimming cost V 6 bases and J 6 bases, with 17 bases left between them. Per germline, CDR1 MDHEN and CDR2 SYDVKM. The CDR3 spans 14 residues. DNA for the CDR3: TGTGCCAGCAGCCCTCTGGGGGCCCGCGATGGCTACACCTTC. It yields the protein CASSPLGARDGYTF.

This clone came up a few times. Other DNA sequences from this sample encode an identical CDR3 as well. V gene TRBV28 combines with J gene TRBJ1-1; TRBD1 aligns across 9 bases. Germline CDR1 MDHEN, CDR2 SYDVKM. The CDR3 has 15 amino acids. V lost 4 bases, J lost 1 base, and 4 bases stayed unmatched. The CDR3 region has the DNA TGTGCCAGCAGTTCCCGACAGGGGGGGAACACTGAAGCTTTCTTT. It is translated as CASSSRQGGNTEAFF. The full variable domain, with the rest looked up from reference TRBV28 and TRBJ1-1, is DVKVTQSSRYLVKRTGEKVFLECVQDMDHENMFWYRQDPGLGLRLIYFSYDVKMKEKGDIPEGYSVSREKKERFSLILESASTNQTSMYLCASSSRQGGNTEAFFGQGTRLTVV.

This clone turned up a few times. The J gene is TRBJ1-1, the V gene TRBV19; 10 bases agree with TRBD1. The germline V gene encodes CDR1 LNHDA and CDR2 SQIVND (reference sequence). The CDR3 has 15 amino acids. Trimming cost V 5 bases and J 5 bases; bases outside gene matches: 8. The CDR3 DNA reads TGTGCCAGTAGTTGGGACAGGGGAGTAGGGACTGAAGCTTTCTTT. It is translated as CASSWDRGVGTEAFF.

The genes are TRBV24-1 and TRBJ1-4, with a tentative D call TRBD1 (6 bases). Trimming took 4 bases from V and 6 from J, leaving 11 bases between them. CDR1 is KGHDR and CDR2 is SFDVKD in the germline V gene. The CDR3 sequence is 14 residues long. CDR3 in amino acids: CATSDSDSYEKLFF. The CDR3 DNA is TGTGCCACCAGTGACTCGGACAGCTATGAAAAACTGTTTTTT.

This clone is classed as medium-sized. The chain links TRBV4-3 to TRBJ2-1; perhaps TRBD1 as D (7 bases). The CDR3 contains 13 residues. V was pared by 0 bases and J by 9 bases, with 9 bases between. From germline, CDR1 is LGHNA and CDR2 YSLEER. The CDR3 DNA reads TGCGCCAGCAGCCAAGATCAGGGGGGTGAGCAGTTCTTC. Protein sequence: CASSQDQGGEQFF.

The rearrangement links TRBV10-3 to TRBJ2-3, with D perhaps matching TRBD2 (5 bases). V shed 6 bases and J shed 0 bases, with 7 bases lying between them. The CDR3 sequence is 13 residues long. Germline values: CDR1 ENHRY, CDR2 SYGVKD. CDR3 DNA sequence: TGTGCCATCAGGACTACTAGCACAGATACGCAGTATTTT. As protein: CAIRTTSTDTQYF.

The chain carries TRBV16 and TRBJ2-5; 7 positions match TRBD2. V lost 3 bases and J lost 4; bases outside the gene matches: 14. The germline gives CDR1 KGHSY, CDR2 FQNENV. CDR3 size: 17 residues. CDR3 coding DNA: TGTGCCAGCAGCCAGCCCAATCATCCTTCTAGCGGAGAGACCCAGTACTTC. Its translation: CASSQPNHPSSGETQYF.

CDR3 residues: CASSEGGGTEAFF. As DNA, the CDR3 is TGTGCCAGCAGTGAAGGAGGGGGAACTGAAGCTTTCTTT. The V call is TRBV6-1, the J call TRBJ1-1, with TRBD1 as a possible D gene (6 bases). Germline values: CDR1 MNHNS, CDR2 SASEGT. The CDR3 contains 13 residues. Trimming stripped 1 base from V and 5 bases from J, with 8 bases between.

This clone was seen just once. This rearrangement joins TRBV7-9 to TRBJ2-1; 7 nucleotides agree with TRBD2. Germline CDR1 is SEHNR and CDR2 is FQNEAQ (reference sequence). V shed 5 bases and J 7 bases; nucleotides not matched to a gene: 2. The CDR3 loop spans 12 amino acids. CDR3 in DNA: TGTGCCAGCAGCCCAGCGGGGAATGAGCAGTTCTTC. Amino acids: CASSPAGNEQFF.

J is TRBJ1-2 and V is TRBV18; no reliable D call. This CDR3 comprises 17 residues. Germline CDR1 is KGHSH and CDR2 is LQKENI. V gave up 2 bases and J gave up 0 bases, with 16 bases separating them. CDR3 nucleotides: TGTGCCAGCTCACCATTGGGTTTCGGGGTAGCTAACTATGGCTACACCTTC. This encodes CASSPLGFGVANYGYTF.

The chain carries TRBV18 and TRBJ2-2; 8 bases map to TRBD2. Germline V CDR1 and CDR2: KGHSH, LQKENI. This CDR3 is built from 16 residues. Germline trimming cut 3 bases from V and 0 bases from J; bases unmatched to any gene: 3. In DNA, the CDR3 is TGTGCCAGCTCACCCCAGACTAGCGCGAACACCGGGGAGCTGTTTTTT. Protein: CASSPQTSANTGELFF.

The chain employs TRBV3-1 (or the pseudogene TRBV3-2) and TRBJ1-1; TRBD1 agrees at 10 bases. V lost 4 bases to trimming and J lost 5 bases; unmatched junction nucleotides: 4. This CDR3 is 14 amino acids long. Germline V gene lookup returns CDR1 LGHDT and CDR2 YNNKEL (reference sequence). CDR3 sequence (DNA): TGTGCCAGCAGCCCCGGACAGGGGGAAACTGAAGCTTTCTTT. This codes for CASSPGQGETEAFF.

The rearrangement links TRBV6-9 to TRBJ1-1, with D possibly TRBD1 on 6 matching bases. Germline V gene lookup returns CDR1 MNHGY and CDR2 SVAAGI. This CDR3 contains 15 residues. Deletions cut 4 bases from V and 4 bases from J, with 16 bases between. The CDR3 DNA reads TGTGCCAGCAGTTCACGGGGGGCGCGAATCACTGAAGCTTTCTTT. It yields the protein CASSSRGARITEAFF.

V is TRBV13 and J is TRBJ1-1, with 7 bases identical to TRBD1. Trimming removed 4 bases from V and 4 bases from J; junction bases left unmatched: 3. The germline CDR1 and CDR2 sequences are PRHDT and FYEKMQ (reference sequence). The CDR3 spans 13 residues. CDR3 protein: CASSSGQSTEAFF. CDR3 coding DNA: TGTGCCAGCAGCTCGGGACAGAGCACTGAAGCTTTCTTT.

The chain employs TRBV29-1 and TRBJ1-1, with 7 positions matching TRBD1. The junction had 14 bases not matched to a gene; V was cut back by 7 bases and J by 9 bases. Germline CDR1 is SQVTM and CDR2 is ANQGSEA. This CDR3 is built from 13 residues. CDR3 nucleotide sequence: TGCAGCGCCCTTACCCTTACAGGGGTTCAAGCTTTCTTT. The encoded protein is CSALTLTGVQAFF.

The chain combines TRBV19 with TRBJ1-1; no firm D call. In germline, CDR1 is LNHDA, CDR2 SQIVND (reference sequence). CDR3 length: 13 amino acids. With 3 bases removed from V and 5 bases from J, the gap between germline ends came to 10 bases. Here the CDR3 reads CASSIMGGTEAFF. The DNA for the CDR3 is TGTGCCAGTAGTATCATGGGAGGTACTGAAGCTTTCTTT.

This chain joins TRBV27 and TRBJ2-2; D uncertain. The CDR3 totals 12 residues. V dropped 6 bases and J dropped 3 bases, with 5 bases sitting between them. CDR1 and CDR2 (germline): MNHEY, SMNVEV (reference sequence). The DNA for the CDR3 is TGTGCCAGCAGATACTACACCGGGGAGCTGTTTTTT. Translation gives CASRYYTGELFF.

The J gene is TRBJ1-6, the V gene TRBV7-9; TRBD1 agrees at 7 bases. CDR1 is SEHNR, CDR2 FQNEAQ, per germline (reference sequence). The CDR3 consists of 15 residues. Germline trimming cut 6 bases from V and 7 bases from J; bases unmatched to any gene: 9. CDR3: CASREGQAKNSPLHF. CDR3 DNA sequence: TGTGCCAGCAGGGAAGGACAGGCAAAAAATTCACCCCTCCACTTT. Looking up the rest from reference TRBV7-9 and TRBJ1-6 gives the full variable domain: DTGVSQNPRHKITKRGQNVTFRCDPISEHNRLYWYRQTLGQGPEFLTYFQNEAQLEKSRLLSDRFSAERPKGSFSTLEIQRTEQGDSAMYLCASREGQAKNSPLHFGNGTRLTVT.

The genes are TRBV5-1 and TRBJ2-7, with D maybe TRBD2 (5 bases). Germline values: CDR1 SGHRS, CDR2 YFSETQ. The V end lost 2 bases, the J end lost 3 bases, and 9 bases lay between the germline ends. The CDR3 is made up of 13 amino acids. The DNA for the CDR3 is TGCGCCAGCAGCTTAAGCGGTATCTACGAGCAGTACTTC. This translates into CASSLSGIYEQYF. Full variable domain (rest looked up from reference TRBV5-1 and TRBJ2-7): KAGVTQTPRYLIKTRGQQVTLSCSPISGHRSVSWYQQTPGQGLQFLFEYFSETQRNKGNFPGRFSGRQFSNSRSEMNVSTLELGDSALYLCASSLSGIYEQYFGPGTRLTVT.

The CDR3 coding sequence is TGTGCCAGTAGATCAGCCGGGACTAGCGTGTACGAGCAGTACTTC. Translation: CASRSAGTSVYEQYF. This rearrangement joins TRBV19 to TRBJ2-7, with TRBD2 matching 10 bases. V lost 6 bases to trimming and J lost 4 bases; unmatched junction nucleotides: 9. The CDR3 runs 15 residues. Germline CDR1 reads LNHDA; CDR2 reads SQIVND (reference sequence).

The chain recombines TRBV4-1 with TRBJ2-3, with 10 bases identical to TRBD2. The length of the CDR3 is 15 residues. Germline V CDR1 and CDR2: MGHRA, YSYEKL. The J segment lost 2 bases and the V segment lost 8 bases, leaving 7 bases of the junction unmatched. As DNA, the CDR3 is TGCGCCAGCGCGACAGGACTAGCGGACACAGATACGCAGTATTTT. It yields the protein CASATGLADTDTQYF.

The rearrangement joins TRBV18 to TRBJ1-2; TRBD1 matches at 7 bases. The V segment lost 3 bases and the J segment 4 bases; nucleotides outside the gene matches: 5. The CDR3 runs to 14 residues. The germline gives CDR1 KGHSH, CDR2 LQKENI. CDR3 sequence reads: CASSPGQQIYGYTF. DNA of the CDR3: TGTGCCAGCTCACCGGGACAGCAGATCTATGGCTACACCTTC.

This clone was observed once. The chain links TRBV24-1 to TRBJ2-5; 12 bases are shared with TRBD2. The CDR3 runs to 17 residues. Germline assignment: CDR1 KGHDR and CDR2 SFDVKD. J lost 2 bases, V lost 2 bases, and 5 bases had no gene match. CDR3 sequence (DNA): TGTGCCACCAGTGATTCTGCTAGCGGGAGGGTTCAAGAGACCCAGTACTTC. Protein product: CATSDSASGRVQETQYF.

This chain links TRBV19 with TRBJ2-7; a possible D gene is TRBD2 (6 bases). This CDR3 comprises 15 residues. The V and J ends lost 5 bases and 2 bases respectively, with 16 bases between them. Looked up from germline, CDR1 is LNHDA and CDR2 is SQIVND (reference sequence). The CDR3 DNA reads as TGTGCCAGTAGTGTCATCCGGGGGAATACCTACGAGCAGTACTTC. Protein: CASSVIRGNTYEQYF.